The 11 T cell receptor beta chains in this list originate from one sample, sequenced in a study of early T cells in non-severe SARS-CoV-2 infection. TCRdb re-derived calls from the 5' RACE reads in MiXCR, one entry per CDR3 protein. This table holds about 97,000 distinct CDR3 sequences, about 12% found once. Sample: whole blood. These receptors all come from an adult who was a healthcare worker with PCR-confirmed SARS-CoV-2 infection or an uninfected control (not recorded which).

About this clonotype itself: At one of its ends the junction is not consistent with the germline gene, which may arise from a read error. CDR3 amino acids: CVSSPRGLPEQFF. Here the CDR3 DNA reads TGTGTCAGCAGCCCTAGGGGGCTCCCCGAGCAGTTCTTC. V and J are TRBV7-2 and TRBJ2-1; 7 positions agree with TRBD1. The CDR3 covers 13 residues. The germline V gene has CDR1 SGHTA and CDR2 FQGNSA.

This clonotype has a handful of counts. V is TRBV20-1 and J is TRBJ2-2; TRBD2 matches 12 bases. Germline loops: CDR1 DFQATT, CDR2 SNEGSKA (reference sequence). CDR3 size: 18 residues. V lost 6 bases to trimming and J lost 2 bases; unmatched junction nucleotides: 13. The CDR3 region is CSASRLTSGSRNTGELFF. The CDR3 bases are TGCAGTGCATCGCGCCTGACTAGCGGGAGTCGAAACACCGGGGAGCTGTTTTTT.

This clonotype was found many times. V and J are TRBV10-1 and TRBJ1-1; no clear D. V was cut by 0 bases and J by 7 bases, with 9 bases left in between. The CDR3 length is 13 residues. CDR1 and CDR2 from the germline V gene are WNHNN and SYGVQD (reference sequence). The CDR3 protein is CASSESDVREAFF. The DNA of the CDR3 is TGCGCCAGCAGTGAGTCCGACGTACGTGAAGCTTTCTTT.

The gene calls are TRBV28 and TRBJ2-1; no definite D call. This CDR3 has 11 residues. Trimming removed 6 bases from V and 10 bases from J, with 10 bases in between. The germline gives CDR1 MDHEN, CDR2 SYDVKM. CDR3 DNA sequence: TGTGCCAGCAGCTCTACGGTGGAGCAGTTCTTC. It translates to CASSSTVEQFF. Full variable domain (missing parts from reference TRBV28 and TRBJ2-1): DVKVTQSSRYLVKRTGEKVFLECVQDMDHENMFWYRQDPGLGLRLIYFSYDVKMKEKGDIPEGYSVSREKKERFSLILESASTNQTSMYLCASSSTVEQFFGPGTRLTVL.

This clonotype was counted between two and nine times. This chain connects TRBV28 to TRBJ2-2; D assignment may be TRBD1 or TRBD2 (5 bases each). V was clipped by 3 bases and J by 6 bases, with 5 bases between them. The CDR3 is 12 residues long. Per the germline V gene, CDR1 is MDHEN and CDR2 is SYDVKM. CDR3 sequence: CASSLGAGELFF. The CDR3 DNA follows: TGTGCCAGCAGTTTGGGGGCCGGGGAGCTGTTTTTT.

Ten or more counts support this clonotype. The chain uses TRBV3-1 and TRBJ2-1; no definite D call. The CDR3 covers 13 residues. Trimming stripped 3 bases from V and 5 bases from J, with 8 bases between. Germline CDR1 is LGHDT and CDR2 is YNNKEL (reference sequence). The CDR3 sequence is CASSQPLHNEQFF. CDR3 DNA: TGTGCCAGCAGCCAGCCACTTCACAATGAGCAGTTCTTC.

This clonotype has only a few counts. The DNA of the CDR3 is TGTGCCATCAGTATTAGCACAGATACGCAGTATTTT. Protein sequence: CAISISTDTQYF. The chain carries TRBV10-3 and TRBJ2-3; no definite D call. Germline CDR1 reads ENHRY; CDR2 reads SYGVKD. The CDR3 runs to 12 residues. Trimming took 5 bases from V and 0 from J, leaving 3 bases between them.

This clonotype has just a few counts. This chain joins TRBV29-1 and TRBJ1-1; possible D gene TRBD1, 5 bases. CDR1 and CDR2 from the germline V gene are SQVTM and ANQGSEA. The V end was cut by 8 bases, the J end by 0 bases, with 10 bases between. The CDR3 length is 12 residues. The CDR3, as DNA: TGCAGCTCTTGGGGGATGAACACTGAAGCTTTCTTT. Its translation: CSSWGMNTEAFF. The full variable domain, in which reference TRBV29-1 and TRBJ1-1 provide the parts outside the CDR3, is SAVISQKPSRDICQRGTSLTIQCQVDSQVTMMFWYRQQPGQSLTLIATANQGSEATYESGFVIDKFPISRPNLTFSTLTVSNMSPEDSSIYLCSSWGMNTEAFFGQGTRLTVV.

The count of this clonotype is one. This may stem from a read error, because a much larger clone lies one nucleotide away. The genes are TRBV28 and TRBJ1-5, with a tentative D call TRBD1 (5 bases). Germline V gives CDR1 MDHEN, CDR2 SYDVKM. This CDR3 is 14 amino acids long. V shed 10 bases and J shed 7 bases, with 20 bases lying between them. The chain's CDR3 is CAIRPPGSGQPQHF. The CDR3 DNA reads TGTGCCATCCGCCCCCCGGGGTCAGGGCAGCCCCAGCATTTT. The variable domain in full, completed from reference TRBV28 and TRBJ1-5, reads DVKVTQSSRYLVKRTGEKVFLECVQDMDHENMFWYRQDPGLGLRLIYFSYDVKMKEKGDIPEGYSVSREKKERFSLILESASTNQTSMYLCAIRPPGSGQPQHFGDGTRLSIL.

J is TRBJ1-1 and V is TRBV11-1, with a weak D call TRBD1 (6 bases). With 3 bases removed from V and 4 bases from J, the gap between germline ends came to 18 bases. The CDR3 loop spans 16 amino acids. The V gene's germline CDR1 is SGHAT and CDR2 FQDESV (reference sequence). The CDR3 nucleotides are TGTGCCAGCAGCTTTCACCGGGGGCGGCGGGGCACTGAAGCTTTCTTT. The encoded protein is CASSFHRGRRGTEAFF.

Comment on this clonotype: Being one base from a much bigger clone, this may be a read error. The genes are TRBV11-2 and TRBJ2-1, with a possible D match to TRBD1 (6 bases). Germline CDR1 reads SGHAT; CDR2 reads FQNNGV. This CDR3 has 13 residues. The V end was cut by 5 bases, the J end by 9 bases, with 14 bases between. The CDR3 coding sequence is TGTGCCAGCAGCCTCGACAGGCAGAGTGAGCAGTTCTTC. It specifies CASSLDRQSEQFF.